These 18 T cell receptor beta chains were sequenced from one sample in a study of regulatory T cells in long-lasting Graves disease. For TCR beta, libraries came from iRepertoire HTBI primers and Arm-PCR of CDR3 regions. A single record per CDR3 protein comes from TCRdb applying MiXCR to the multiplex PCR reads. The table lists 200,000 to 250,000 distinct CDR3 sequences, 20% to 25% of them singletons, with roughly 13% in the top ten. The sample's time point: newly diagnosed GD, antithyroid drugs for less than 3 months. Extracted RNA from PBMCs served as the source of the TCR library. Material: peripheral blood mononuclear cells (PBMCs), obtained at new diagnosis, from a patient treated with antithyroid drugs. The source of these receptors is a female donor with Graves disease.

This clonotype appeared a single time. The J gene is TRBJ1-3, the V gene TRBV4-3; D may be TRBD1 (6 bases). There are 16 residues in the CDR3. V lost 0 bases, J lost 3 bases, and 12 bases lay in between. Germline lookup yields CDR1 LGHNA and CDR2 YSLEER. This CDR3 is CASSQDVGGLGNTIYF. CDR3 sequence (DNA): TGCGCCAGCAGCCAAGACGTTGGGGGGCTTGGAAACACCATATATTTT.

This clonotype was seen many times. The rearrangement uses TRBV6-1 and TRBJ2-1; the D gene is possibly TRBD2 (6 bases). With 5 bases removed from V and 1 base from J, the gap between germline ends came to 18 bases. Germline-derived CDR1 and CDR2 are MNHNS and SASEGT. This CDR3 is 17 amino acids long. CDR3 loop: CASSRPGGSRSYNEQFF. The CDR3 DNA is TGTGCCAGCAGTCGTCCCGGAGGGAGTAGGTCCTACAATGAGCAGTTCTTC.

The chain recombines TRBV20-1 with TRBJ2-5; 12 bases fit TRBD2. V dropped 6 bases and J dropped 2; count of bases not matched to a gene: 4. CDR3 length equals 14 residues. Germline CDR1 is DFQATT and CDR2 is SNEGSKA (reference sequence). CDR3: CSARTSGTQETQYF. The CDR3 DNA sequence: TGCAGTGCGCGGACTAGCGGGACTCAAGAGACCCAGTACTTC.

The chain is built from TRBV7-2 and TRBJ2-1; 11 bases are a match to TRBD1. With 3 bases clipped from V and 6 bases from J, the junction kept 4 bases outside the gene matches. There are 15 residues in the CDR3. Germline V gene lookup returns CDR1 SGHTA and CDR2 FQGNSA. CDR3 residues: CASSFRTGGRNEQFF. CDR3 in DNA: TGTGCCAGCAGCTTCAGGACAGGGGGCCGCAATGAGCAGTTCTTC.

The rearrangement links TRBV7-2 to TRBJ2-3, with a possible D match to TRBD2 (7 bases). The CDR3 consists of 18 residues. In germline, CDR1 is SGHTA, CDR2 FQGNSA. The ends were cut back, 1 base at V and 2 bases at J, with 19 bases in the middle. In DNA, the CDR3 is TGTGCCAGCAGCTTAGGGGGGGCAACGGGGGGCTTCACAGATACGCAGTATTTT. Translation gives CASSLGGATGGFTDTQYF.

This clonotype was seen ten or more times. Here the CDR3 DNA reads TGCGCCAGCAGCTTGCGACAAGATAACTATGGCTACACCTTC. This codes for CASSLRQDNYGYTF. The V gene is TRBV5-1, the J gene TRBJ1-2; D is unresolved. Deletions cut 1 base from V and 1 base from J, with 8 bases between. The CDR3 sequence is 14 residues long. CDR1 is SGHRS and CDR2 is YFSETQ in the germline V gene.

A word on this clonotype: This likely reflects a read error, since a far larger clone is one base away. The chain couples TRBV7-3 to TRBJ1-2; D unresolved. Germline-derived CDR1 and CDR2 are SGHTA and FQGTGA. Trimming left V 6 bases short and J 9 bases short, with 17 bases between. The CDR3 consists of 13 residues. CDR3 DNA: TGTGCCAGCAGTGAAGCGGAGGGTGCGCGCTACACCTTC. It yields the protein CASSEAEGARYTF.

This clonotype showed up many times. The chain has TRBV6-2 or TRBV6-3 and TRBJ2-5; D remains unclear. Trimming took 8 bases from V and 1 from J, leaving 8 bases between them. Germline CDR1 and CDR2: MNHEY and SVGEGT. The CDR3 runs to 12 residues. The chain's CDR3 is CASCSSQETQYF. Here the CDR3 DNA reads TGTGCCAGCTGTAGCAGCCAAGAGACCCAGTACTTC.

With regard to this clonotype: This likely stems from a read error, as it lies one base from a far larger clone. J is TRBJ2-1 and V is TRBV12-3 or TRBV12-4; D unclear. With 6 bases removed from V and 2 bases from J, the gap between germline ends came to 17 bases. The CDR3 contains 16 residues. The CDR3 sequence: CASRPTQHSPYNEQFF. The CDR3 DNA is TGTGCCAGCAGACCCACTCAGCATAGCCCCTACAATGAGCAGTTCTTC.

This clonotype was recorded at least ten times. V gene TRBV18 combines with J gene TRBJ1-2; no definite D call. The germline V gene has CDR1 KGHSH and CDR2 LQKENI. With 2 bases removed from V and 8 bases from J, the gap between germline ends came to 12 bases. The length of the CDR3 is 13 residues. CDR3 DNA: TGTGCCAGCTCACCAGAGCAGGAGGAGGGCTACACCTTC. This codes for CASSPEQEEGYTF.

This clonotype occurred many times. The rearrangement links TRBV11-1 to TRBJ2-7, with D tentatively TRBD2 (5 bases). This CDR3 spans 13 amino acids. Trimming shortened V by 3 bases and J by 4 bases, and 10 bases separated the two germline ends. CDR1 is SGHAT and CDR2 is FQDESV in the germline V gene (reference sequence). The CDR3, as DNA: TGTGCCAGCAGCTTGTCAGCGGAATACGAGCAGTACTTC. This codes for CASSLSAEYEQYF.

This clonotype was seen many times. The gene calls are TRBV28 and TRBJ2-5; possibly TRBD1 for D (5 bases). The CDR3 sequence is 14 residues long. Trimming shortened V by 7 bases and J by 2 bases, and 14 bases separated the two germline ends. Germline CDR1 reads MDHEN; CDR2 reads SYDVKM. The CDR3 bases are TGTGCCAGCACATCAGCAGGGATGCAAGAGACCCAGTACTTC. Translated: CASTSAGMQETQYF. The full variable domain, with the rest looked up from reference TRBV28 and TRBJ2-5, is DVKVTQSSRYLVKRTGEKVFLECVQDMDHENMFWYRQDPGLGLRLIYFSYDVKMKEKGDIPEGYSVSREKKERFSLILESASTNQTSMYLCASTSAGMQETQYFGPGTRLLVL.

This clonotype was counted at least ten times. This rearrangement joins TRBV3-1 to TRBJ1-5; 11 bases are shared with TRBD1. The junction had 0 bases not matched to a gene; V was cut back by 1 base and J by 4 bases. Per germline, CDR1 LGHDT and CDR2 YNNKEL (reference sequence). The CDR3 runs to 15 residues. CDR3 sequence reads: CASSQGDRGNQPQHF. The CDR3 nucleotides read TGTGCCAGCAGCCAAGGGGACAGGGGGAATCAGCCCCAGCATTTT. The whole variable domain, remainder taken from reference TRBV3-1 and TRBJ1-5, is DTAVSQTPKYLVTQMGNDKSIKCEQNLGHDTMYWYKQDSKKFLKIMFSYNNKELIINETVPNRFSPKSPDKAHLNLHINSLELGDSAVYFCASSQGDRGNQPQHFGDGTRLSIL.

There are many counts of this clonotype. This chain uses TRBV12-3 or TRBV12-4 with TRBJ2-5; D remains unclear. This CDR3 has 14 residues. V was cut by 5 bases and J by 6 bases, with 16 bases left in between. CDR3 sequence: CASSKGNSPQTQYF. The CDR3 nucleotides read TGTGCCAGCAGTAAAGGGAATAGCCCGCAGACCCAGTACTTC.

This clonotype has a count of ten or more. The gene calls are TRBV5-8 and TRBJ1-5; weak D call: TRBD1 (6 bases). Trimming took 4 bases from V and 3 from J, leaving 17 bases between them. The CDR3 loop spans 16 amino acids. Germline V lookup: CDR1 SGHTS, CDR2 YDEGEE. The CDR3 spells CASSRGGGTHNQPQHF. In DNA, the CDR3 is TGTGCCAGCAGCCGGGGAGGGGGGACCCACAATCAGCCCCAGCATTTT.

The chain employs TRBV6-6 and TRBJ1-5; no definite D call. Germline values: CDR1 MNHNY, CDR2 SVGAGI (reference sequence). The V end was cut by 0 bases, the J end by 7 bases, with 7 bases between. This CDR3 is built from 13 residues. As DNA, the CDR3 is TGTGCCAGCAGTTACTCGAGTACCCAGCCCCAGCATTTT. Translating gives CASSYSSTQPQHF.

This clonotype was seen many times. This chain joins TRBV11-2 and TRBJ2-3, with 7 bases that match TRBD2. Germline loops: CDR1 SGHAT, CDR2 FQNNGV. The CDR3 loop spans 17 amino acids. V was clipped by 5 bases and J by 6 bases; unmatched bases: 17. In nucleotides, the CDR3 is TGTGCCAGCAGCCCGTCCCACCTAGCGGTCTGGGAGGATACGCAGTATTTT. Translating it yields CASSPSHLAVWEDTQYF. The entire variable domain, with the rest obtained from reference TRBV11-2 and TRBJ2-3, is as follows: EAGVAQSPRYKIIEKRQSVAFWCNPISGHATLYWYQQILGQGPKLLIQFQNNGVVDDSQLPKDRFSAERLKGVDSTLKIQPAKLEDSAVYLCASSPSHLAVWEDTQYFGPGTRLTVL.

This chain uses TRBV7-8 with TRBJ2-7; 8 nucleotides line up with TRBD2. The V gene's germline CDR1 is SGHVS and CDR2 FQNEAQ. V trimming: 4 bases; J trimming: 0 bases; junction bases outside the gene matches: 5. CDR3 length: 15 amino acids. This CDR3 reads CASSSGGPHSYEQYF. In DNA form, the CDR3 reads TGTGCCAGCAGCTCGGGGGGGCCCCACTCCTACGAGCAGTACTTC.